These T cell receptor beta chains were read from a single sample in a study of cytomegalovirus exposure and HLA in healthy donors. The data were produced by immunoSEQ multiplex PCR, yet TCRdb's version contains in-frame clones alone and is incomplete. This table has about 160,000 clones, more than 65% appearing once. The sample consisted of PBMCs. The source is a man aged 45-65 years in good health and CMV-seropositive. Both conserved end residues are part of each CDR3. The D gene is left open where the match is weak. Where a row states a size, it is once, few, many or the class of an expanded clone; other rows omit it.

D gene,J gene,clone size,V gene,CDR3 protein,CDR3 DNA
NA,TRBJ1-2,once,TRBV7-2,CASSLNGAYYGYTF,TGTGCCAGCAGCCTTAACGGAGCTTACTATGGCTACACCTTC
NA,TRBJ1-5,once,TRBV28,CASSPPRADQPQHF,TGTGCCAGCAGTCCCCCCAGGGCCGATCAGCCCCAGCATTTT
NA,TRBJ2-7,NA,TRBV28,CASSFIGGESNEQYF,TGTGCCAGCAGTTTCATCGGGGGAGAGAGTAACGAGCAGTACTTC
TRBD1,TRBJ1-2,NA,TRBV27,CASRGTGTGSGYTF,TGTGCCAGCAGAGGTACGGGGACAGGGAGCGGCTACACCTTC
TRBD1,TRBJ1-4,NA,TRBV4-3,CASSQAGTGFEKLFF,TGCGCCAGCAGCCAGGCCGGGACAGGGTTTGAAAAACTGTTTTTT
NA,TRBJ1-6,NA,TRBV27,CASGTYRVGGSPLHF,TGTGCCAGCGGAACCTACAGGGTTGGAGGTTCACCCCTCCACTTT
NA,TRBJ2-7,NA,TRBV5-1,CASSLDTSYEQYF,TGCGCCAGCAGCTTGGATACTTCCTACGAGCAGTACTTC
NA,TRBJ1-3,NA,TRBV5-8,CASSLRGDTIYF,TGTGCCAGCAGCTTGCGCGGGGACACCATATATTTT
TRBD1,TRBJ2-7,NA,TRBV30,CAWRGRGREQYF,TGTGCCTGGAGGGGCAGGGGGCGCGAGCAGTACTTC
NA,TRBJ2-7,NA,TRBV18,CASSPPSIRDEQYF,TGTGCCAGCTCACCCCCGTCCATTAGAGACGAGCAGTACTTC
NA,TRBJ1-1,NA,TRBV5-5,CASSPLWNTEAFF,TGTGCCAGCAGCCCCCTTTGGAACACTGAAGCTTTCTTT
NA,TRBJ1-1,NA,TRBV7-9,CAGEGGFSTEAFF,TGTGCCGGGGAAGGGGGTTTCTCCACTGAAGCTTTCTTT
NA,TRBJ2-1,once,TRBV10-2,CASSGTVDEQFF,TGCGCCAGCAGTGGGACTGTTGATGAGCAGTTCTTC
TRBD1,TRBJ1-2,NA,TRBV19,CASSRTGSNYGYTF,TGTGCCAGCAGCCGGACAGGGAGTAACTATGGCTACACCTTC
NA,TRBJ2-2,NA,TRBV30,CAWSVGGTGELFF,TGTGCCTGGAGTGTAGGGGGCACCGGGGAGCTGTTTTTT
NA,TRBJ2-7,NA,TRBV11-2,CASSPQGYEQYF,TGTGCCAGCAGCCCCCAGGGCTACGAGCAGTACTTC
NA,TRBJ1-2,NA,TRBV5-6,CASSWGGANYGYTF,TGTGCCAGCAGCTGGGGGGGAGCGAACTATGGCTACACCTTC